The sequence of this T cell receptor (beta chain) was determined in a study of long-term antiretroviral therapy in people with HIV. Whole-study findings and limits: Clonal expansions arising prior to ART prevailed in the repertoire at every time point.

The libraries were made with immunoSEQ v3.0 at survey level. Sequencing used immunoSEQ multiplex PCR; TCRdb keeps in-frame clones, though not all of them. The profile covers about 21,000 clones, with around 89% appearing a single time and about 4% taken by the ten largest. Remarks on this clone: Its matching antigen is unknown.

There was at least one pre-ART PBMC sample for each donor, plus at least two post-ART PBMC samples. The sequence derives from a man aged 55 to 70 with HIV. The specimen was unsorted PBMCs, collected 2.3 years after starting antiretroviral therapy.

The CDR3: CASSLLRVIYEQYF. The CDR3 nucleotides are TGTGCCAGCAGTTTGTTGCGGGTGATCTACGAGCAGTACTTC. This chain joins TRBV2 and TRBJ2-7; weak D call: TRBD2 (5 bases). The CDR3 extends over 14 amino acids. V was trimmed by 5 bases and J by 3 bases, leaving 14 bases between them. CDR1 and CDR2 from the germline V gene are SNHLY and FYNNEI. The complete variable domain, with remaining parts taken from reference TRBV2 and TRBJ2-7, reads EPEVTQTPSHQVTQMGQEVILRCVPISNHLYFYWYRQILGQKVEFLVSFYNNEISEKSEIFDDQFSVERPDGSNFTLKIRSTKLEDSAMYFCASSLLRVIYEQYFGPGTRLTVT.